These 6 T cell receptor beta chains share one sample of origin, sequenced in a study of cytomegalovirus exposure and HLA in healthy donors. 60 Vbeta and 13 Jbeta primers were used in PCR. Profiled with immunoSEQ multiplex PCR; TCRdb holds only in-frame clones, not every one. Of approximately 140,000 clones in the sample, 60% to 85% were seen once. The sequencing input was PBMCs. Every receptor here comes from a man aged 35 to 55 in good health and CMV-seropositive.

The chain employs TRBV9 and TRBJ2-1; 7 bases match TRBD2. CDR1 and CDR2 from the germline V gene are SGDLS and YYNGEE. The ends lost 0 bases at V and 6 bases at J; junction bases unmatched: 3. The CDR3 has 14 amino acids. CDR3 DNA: TGTGCCAGCAGCGTAGATCTAGCGGCCAATGAGCAGTTCTTC. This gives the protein CASSVDLAANEQFF.

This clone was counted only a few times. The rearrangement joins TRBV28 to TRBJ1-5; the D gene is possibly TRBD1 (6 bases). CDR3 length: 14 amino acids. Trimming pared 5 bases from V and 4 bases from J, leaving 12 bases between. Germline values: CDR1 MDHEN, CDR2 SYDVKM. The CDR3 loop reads CASSTDRINQPQHF. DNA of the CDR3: TGTGCCAGCAGTACCGACAGGATTAATCAGCCCCAGCATTTT.

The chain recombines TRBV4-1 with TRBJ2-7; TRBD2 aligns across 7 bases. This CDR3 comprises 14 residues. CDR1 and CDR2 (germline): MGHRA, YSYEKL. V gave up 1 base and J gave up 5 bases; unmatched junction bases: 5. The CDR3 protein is CASSQVGRADEQYF. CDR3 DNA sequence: TGCGCCAGCAGCCAAGTGGGGAGGGCGGACGAGCAGTACTTC.

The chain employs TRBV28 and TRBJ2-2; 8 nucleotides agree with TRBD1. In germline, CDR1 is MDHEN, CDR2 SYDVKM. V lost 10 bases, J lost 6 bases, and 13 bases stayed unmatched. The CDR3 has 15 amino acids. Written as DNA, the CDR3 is TGTGCCATCCAGGGGGCGCGTAATAGTGCCGGGGAGCTGTTTTTT. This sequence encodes CAIQGARNSAGELFF.

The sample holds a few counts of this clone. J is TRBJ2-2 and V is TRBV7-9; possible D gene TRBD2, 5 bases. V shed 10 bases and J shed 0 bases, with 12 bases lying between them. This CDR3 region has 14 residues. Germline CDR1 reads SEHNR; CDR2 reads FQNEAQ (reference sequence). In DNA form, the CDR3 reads TGTGCCACCGCACGCGGGTCGAACACCGGGGAGCTGTTTTTT. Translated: CATARGSNTGELFF.

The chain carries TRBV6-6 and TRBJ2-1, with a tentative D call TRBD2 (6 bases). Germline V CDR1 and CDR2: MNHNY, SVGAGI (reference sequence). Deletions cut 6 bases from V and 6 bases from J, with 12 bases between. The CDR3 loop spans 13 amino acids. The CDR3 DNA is TGTGCCAGCAGCTCCGGGAGCCCCAATGAGCAGTTCTTC. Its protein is CASSSGSPNEQFF.